The present TCR beta chain was sequenced within a study of regulatory T cells in long-lasting Graves disease. To make TCR beta libraries, researchers used iRepertoire HTBI primers and Arm-PCR of CDR3 regions. TCRdb reanalysed the multiplex PCR reads using MiXCR and keeps one entry per CDR3 protein. The table shows more than 300,000 distinct CDR3 sequences, with 20% to 25% occurring only once. The CDR3 is made up of 15 amino acids. Germline assignment: CDR1 SNHLY and CDR2 FYNNEI. Trimming removed 7 bases at V and 7 bases at J, with 23 bases between. Time point specified: persistent/refractory GD, antithyroid drugs over 5 years with positive TRAb. PBMCs were the source of the RNA used for TCR sequencing.

V and J are TRBV2 and TRBJ2-7; D is perhaps TRBD1 (7 bases). The material sequenced was peripheral blood mononuclear cells (PBMCs), taken when the disease was refractory, from a patient treated with antithyroid drugs. The clonotype originates from a woman aged 40 to 50 with Graves disease. CDR3 DNA sequence: TGTGCCAGCACCGAGACAGGGCCCTTTGGGAGGGAGCAGTACTTC. It specifies CASTETGPFGREQYF.